This T cell receptor beta chain is drawn from a study of blood T cells in healthy people across ages. Of note for this clonotype: What it binds is not known.

The authors ran a second PCR of roughly 6 to 12 cycles using a sample-barcoded 5' primer and a J-beta primer mix. Every cDNA was tagged by a template-switch adaptor with 12 random nucleotides. TCRdb re-analysed the 5' RACE reads in MiXCR, keeping a single row per CDR3 protein. Among 1.5 million to 2 million distinct CDR3 sequences listed, around 50% were seen once. V trimming: 10 bases; J trimming: 0 bases; junction bases outside the gene matches: 9. Germline values: CDR1 KGHSH, CDR2 LQKENI. The CDR3 sequence is 15 residues long. Study results and limitations: Considered underestimates were the diversity estimates obtained from one million T cells. Observed TCR beta diversity showed a strong correlation with the percentage of naive T cells as measured by flow cytometry.

The V and J genes are TRBV18 and TRBJ2-3, with 8 bases that match TRBD2. The sequence was collected from a woman in her thirties or forties in good health. Sequenced material: blood. CDR3 in DNA: TGTGCCACCTCGAGCGGGAGAACTAGCACAGATACGCAGTATTTT. This gives the protein CATSSGRTSTDTQYF.